This T cell receptor (beta chain) was obtained from a study of CD8 T cells in Susac syndrome. Points from the study as a whole: The study conceded that relatively few individuals underwent its TCR sequencing and HLA analysis.

On this clonotype itself: Its matching antigen is unknown.

With random hexamers, about 0.5 to 1 ug RNA was reverse transcribed. Amplification of TCR beta CDR3 was carried out by immunoSEQ multiplex PCR, which covered 54 Vbeta and 13 Jbeta segments. TCRdb itself ran the immunoSEQ multiplex PCR reads through MiXCR, one entry per CDR3 protein. The sample holds a few hundred thousand distinct CDR3 sequences, around 85% seen once. The authors sequenced TCR beta from blood CD8+ and CD4+ T cells. TEMRA cells underwent FACS enrichment and CD8+ and CD4+ T cells underwent negative isolation. The clonotype was recovered from a human donor with multiple sclerosis. The sequenced material came from CD8+ T cells from PBMCs.

The CDR3 protein is CASTLAATYEQYF. The CDR3 DNA reads as TGTGCCAGCACTCTAGCGGCAACCTACGAGCAGTACTTC. J is TRBJ2-7 and V is TRBV6-1; 7 bases align to TRBD2. CDR1 and CDR2 from the germline V gene are MNHNS and SASEGT. V dropped 7 bases and J dropped 2; count of bases not matched to a gene: 5. The CDR3 spans 13 residues.